Presented here are 21 T cell receptor beta chains from one specimen sequenced in a study of blood T cell repertoires in COVID-19. Clones were read by immunoSEQ multiplex PCR, and TCRdb kept only the in-frame ones, dropping some. The data show about 250,000 clones, with 85% to 90% seen just once and less than 2.5% held by the top ten. Sequencing was done on a sample of PBMCs or T cells enriched from blood (not recorded which). Receptors originate from a woman younger than 30 who had recovered from COVID-19.

The gene calls are TRBV11-2 and TRBJ1-1; 8 bases are shared with TRBD1. CDR3 size: 15 residues. The V gene end was trimmed by 5 bases and the J gene end by 3 bases; junction bases not matched to a gene: 8. The germline V gene encodes CDR1 SGHAT and CDR2 FQNNGV. The CDR3 is CASSPGGQVYTEAFF. DNA for the CDR3: TGTGCCAGCAGCCCTGGGGGACAGGTTTACACTGAAGCTTTCTTT.

The chain links TRBV5-6 to TRBJ2-4; 8 bases agree with TRBD1. The CDR3 is 15 amino acids. Germline CDR1 and CDR2: SGHDT and YYEEEE. Losses at the gene ends were 3 bases for V and 6 bases for J; bases not matched to a gene: 8. CDR3 nucleotide sequence: TGTGCCAGCAGCTCGATCAGGGGGCTCGGAAACATTCAGTACTTC. Translating it yields CASSSIRGLGNIQYF.

This chain joins TRBV7-8 and TRBJ2-1; no clear D. CDR1 and CDR2 (germline): SGHVS, FQNEAQ. CDR3 size: 12 residues. Trimming stripped 4 bases from V and 5 bases from J, with 6 bases between. CDR3 amino acids: CASSSRDNEQFF. The CDR3 region has the DNA TGTGCCAGCAGCTCCCGTGACAATGAGCAGTTCTTC.

The CDR3 sequence is CASSMPGVRQAFF. CDR3 DNA sequence: TGTGCCAGCAGTATGCCTGGGGTGAGACAGGCTTTCTTT. The chain couples TRBV2 to TRBJ1-1; perhaps TRBD1 as D (5 bases). V was pared by 5 bases and J by 11 bases, with 18 bases between. The CDR3 consists of 13 residues. Germline lookup yields CDR1 SNHLY and CDR2 FYNNEI.

This rearrangement joins TRBV7-4 to TRBJ1-5; D is undetermined. The CDR3 contains 18 residues. With 2 bases removed from V and 0 bases from J, the gap between germline ends came to 17 bases. CDR1 SGHVT and CDR2 SQSDAQ come from the germline V gene. Here the CDR3 reads CASSLTIPHRDSNQPQHF. CDR3 bases: TGTGCCAGCAGCTTAACCATCCCTCATCGGGATAGCAATCAGCCCCAGCATTTT.

The rearrangement joins TRBV19 to TRBJ1-1, with 7 bases that match TRBD1. Germline V CDR1 and CDR2: LNHDA, SQIVND (reference sequence). Trimming at V came to 3 bases and at J to 11 bases, leaving 6 bases not matched to a gene. The CDR3 is 12 residues long. This CDR3 is CASSITGDGAFF. For the CDR3, the DNA is TGTGCCAGTAGTATTACAGGGGACGGCGCTTTCTTT. The whole variable domain, remainder taken from reference TRBV19 and TRBJ1-1, is DGGITQSPKYLFRKEGQNVTLSCEQNLNHDAMYWYRQDPGQGLRLIYYSQIVNDFQKGDIAEGYSVSREKKESFPLTVTSAQKNPTAFYLCASSITGDGAFFGQGTRLTVV.

Ten or more counts support this clone. The chain uses TRBV7-6 and TRBJ2-5, with 7 bases identical to TRBD1. V was clipped by 7 bases and J by 0 bases; unmatched bases: 8. Germline V CDR1 and CDR2: SGHVS, FNYEAQ. The CDR3 is made up of 15 amino acids. In DNA form, the CDR3 reads TGTGCCAGCACGATACTAGGACAGGACCAAGAGACCCAGTACTTC. Translation: CASTILGQDQETQYF.

On this clone: In the same sample, other DNA sequences code for this CDR3. The rearrangement uses TRBV5-1 and TRBJ2-3; 13 bases are a match to TRBD2. In germline, CDR1 is SGHRS, CDR2 YFSETQ. Trimming at V came to 3 bases and at J to 4 bases, leaving 2 bases not matched to a gene. The length of the CDR3 is 15 residues. Here the CDR3 reads CASSYTSGGADTQYF. The CDR3 region has the DNA TGCGCCAGCAGCTACACTAGCGGGGGGGCAGATACGCAGTATTTT.

J is TRBJ2-1 and V is TRBV19; 9 bases line up with TRBD1. The length of the CDR3 is 14 residues. Germline CDR1 is LNHDA and CDR2 is SQIVND (reference sequence). The V gene end was trimmed by 5 bases and the J gene end by 10 bases; junction bases not matched to a gene: 9. CDR3 nucleotide sequence: TGTGCCAGTAGTTCCGGGACAGGGTTAGAAGAGCAGTTCTTC. Protein: CASSSGTGLEEQFF. The full variable domain, rest sourced from reference TRBV19 and TRBJ2-1, is DGGITQSPKYLFRKEGQNVTLSCEQNLNHDAMYWYRQDPGQGLRLIYYSQIVNDFQKGDIAEGYSVSREKKESFPLTVTSAQKNPTAFYLCASSSGTGLEEQFFGPGTRLTVL.

The chain uses TRBV27 and TRBJ2-1; 10 positions match TRBD2. J gave up 4 bases and V 0 bases, and 6 bases lay outside the gene matches. This CDR3 has 17 residues. Germline V gene lookup returns CDR1 MNHEY and CDR2 SMNVEV (reference sequence). CDR3: CASSLSIGAGGYNEQFF. CDR3 nucleotides: TGTGCCAGCAGTTTATCCATCGGAGCGGGGGGGTACAATGAGCAGTTCTTC.

The chain combines TRBV15 with TRBJ1-2, with D perhaps TRBD1 (5 bases). The V end was cut by 8 bases, the J end by 0 bases, with 16 bases between. Germline V gene lookup returns CDR1 LNHNV and CDR2 YYDKDF (reference sequence). This CDR3 contains 15 residues. CDR3 in DNA: TGTGCCACCGGTGGTGTCGACAGATCTAACTATGGCTACACCTTC. The encoded protein is CATGGVDRSNYGYTF.

The CDR3, as DNA: TGTGCCAGCCGCCCCAGGAGCGGGACGGGGAGCTCCTACGAGCAGTACTTC. Encoded protein: CASRPRSGTGSSYEQYF. The J gene is TRBJ2-7, the V gene TRBV6-9, with TRBD2 identical over 7 bases. Germline V gene data show CDR1 as MNHGY and CDR2 as SVAAGI. The CDR3 loop spans 17 amino acids. V lost 8 bases and J lost 0; bases outside the gene matches: 16.

V gene TRBV3-1 (or the pseudogene TRBV3-2) combines with J gene TRBJ2-6; 7 positions agree with TRBD1. After removal of 4 bases from V and 3 bases from J, the junction contained 9 bases not matched to a gene. Germline CDR1 and CDR2: LGHDT and YNNKEL (reference sequence). The CDR3 has 17 amino acids. CDR3 sequence reads: CASSPSPDRRGANVLTF. In nucleotides, the CDR3 is TGTGCCAGCAGCCCCTCCCCGGACAGGCGTGGGGCCAACGTCCTGACTTTC.

The DNA of the CDR3 is TGTGCCAGTAGAGGAGGGGTCAATCAGCCCCAGCATTTT. Translated: CASRGGVNQPQHF. The J gene is TRBJ1-5, the V gene TRBV19; tentative D call: TRBD1 (5 bases). Germline CDR1 is LNHDA and CDR2 is SQIVND (reference sequence). CDR3 size: 13 residues. Trimming removed 6 bases at V and 3 bases at J, with 9 bases between.

The chain couples TRBV12-3 or TRBV12-4 to TRBJ2-7, with 7 positions matching TRBD1. V shed 6 bases, J shed 4 bases, and the junction held 6 bases outside the gene matches. This CDR3 has 13 amino acids. This CDR3 is CASRPGQYYEQYF. CDR3 bases: TGTGCCAGCAGGCCGGGACAGTATTACGAGCAGTACTTC.

This rearrangement joins TRBV5-1 to TRBJ2-7; D is perhaps TRBD2 (5 bases). The V gene's germline CDR1 is SGHRS and CDR2 YFSETQ. The CDR3 sequence is 14 residues long. Trimming took 0 bases from V and 2 from J, leaving 9 bases between them. The CDR3 DNA follows: TGCGCCAGCAGCTTGGGGACGGAGGCCTACGAGCAGTACTTC. Amino acid sequence: CASSLGTEAYEQYF.

The V gene is TRBV5-4, the J gene TRBJ1-1; D perhaps matches TRBD1 (5 bases). Germline V gives CDR1 SGHNT, CDR2 YYREEE (reference sequence). The CDR3 loop spans 14 amino acids. V was cut by 0 bases and J by 4 bases, with 10 bases left in between. The CDR3 protein is CASSLDRTFTEAFF. CDR3 nucleotide sequence: TGTGCCAGCAGCTTGGACAGGACCTTCACTGAAGCTTTCTTT.

This chain connects TRBV28 to TRBJ1-4; D call uncertain. Germline CDR1 reads MDHEN; CDR2 reads SYDVKM. Trimming took off 0 bases at V and 6 bases at J, with 11 bases between the two ends. The length of the CDR3 is 15 residues. CDR3 in amino acids: CASSLWGSSDEKLFF. Here the CDR3 DNA reads TGTGCCAGCAGTTTATGGGGGAGTTCGGATGAAAAACTGTTTTTT.

The rearrangement links TRBV15 to TRBJ1-1; D perhaps matches TRBD1 (5 bases). With 0 bases removed from V and 4 bases from J, the gap between germline ends came to 6 bases. The CDR3 contains 13 residues. Germline assignment: CDR1 LNHNV and CDR2 YYDKDF (reference sequence). The CDR3 reads CATSRDRVTEAFF. The DNA for the CDR3 is TGTGCCACCAGCAGAGACAGGGTCACTGAAGCTTTCTTT. Drawing the rest from reference TRBV15 and TRBJ1-1, the complete variable domain is DAMVIQNPRYQVTQFGKPVTLSCSQTLNHNVMYWYQQKSSQAPKLLFHYYDKDFNNEADTPDNFQSRRPNTSFCFLDIRSPGLGDTAMYLCATSRDRVTEAFFGQGTRLTVV.

The J gene is TRBJ1-1, the V gene TRBV5-5, with a tentative D call TRBD1 (6 bases). The CDR3 consists of 15 residues. Germline V gene lookup returns CDR1 SGHKS and CDR2 YYEKEE (reference sequence). Between the trimmed V and J ends, which lost 2 bases and 7 bases, there was a span of 18 bases. The DNA for the CDR3 is TGTGCCAGCAGCTTCCGGACTCAGGGGTACGGTGAAGCTTTCTTT. Translation: CASSFRTQGYGEAFF.

V and J are TRBV12-3 or TRBV12-4 and TRBJ1-2; TRBD1 might be the D (6 bases). This CDR3 is 13 amino acids long. Trimming removed 5 bases at V and 5 bases at J, with 12 bases between. CDR3 nucleotides: TGTGCCAGCAGTGTGACAGGTCGATATGGCTACACCTTC. This gives the protein CASSVTGRYGYTF.